A selection of T cell receptor beta chains follows, all from one sample in a study of T cell responses to AZD1222 COVID-19 vaccine. TCRdb's table, derived via immunoSEQ multiplex PCR, lists solely in-frame clones and lacks some. The sample yields some 88,000 clones, roughly 94% seen once. The sequences come from peripheral blood, collected on day 0 of AZD1222 vaccination. The origin of the receptors is an adult in good health. Both conserved end residues are part of each CDR3. D genes are given only for firm matches. Only some rows state a clone size, as once, few, many or a class for expanded clones.

v_gene	j_gene	abundance	d_gene	CDR3nt	CDR3aa
TRBV28	TRBJ2-1	NA	NA	TGTGCCAGCAGTTTCCCTTTCCTAATTACAGGGTTCTCCTACAATGAGCAGTTCTTC	CASSFPFLITGFSYNEQFF
TRBV5-4	TRBJ2-3	NA	TRBD2	TGTGCCAGCAGCTCCCCGGGACTAGCCGGTTTTGATACGCAGTATTTT	CASSSPGLAGFDTQYF
TRBV18	TRBJ1-1	NA	NA	TGTGCCAGCTCACCTCGGGCAGAAGAGAACACTGAAGCTTTCTTT	CASSPRAEENTEAFF
TRBV6-5	TRBJ1-5	NA	NA	TGTGCCAGCAGAGACAGTCCGTATAGCAATCAGCCCCAGCATTTT	CASRDSPYSNQPQHF
TRBV12-3/TRBV12-4	TRBJ1-5	NA	NA	TGTGCCAGCAGTCTACAGGGCAATCAGCCCCAGCATTTT	CASSLQGNQPQHF
TRBV6-5	TRBJ2-1	NA	TRBD2	TGTGCCAGCAGTTACTCTAGCGGGAGGGCGCACAATGAGCAGTTCTTC	CASSYSSGRAHNEQFF
TRBV6-5	TRBJ2-7	NA	TRBD1	TGTGCCAGCAGTTATTCGGGACAGGGCTCCTACGAGCAGTACTTC	CASSYSGQGSYEQYF
TRBV5-1	TRBJ2-1	NA	NA	TGCGCCAGCAGCTTGGTTGCACAGAGCTCCTACAATGAGCAGTTCTTC	CASSLVAQSSYNEQFF
TRBV7-7	TRBJ1-4	NA	TRBD1	TGTGCCAGCAGCGCGACGACAGGGAATGAAAAACTGTTTTTT	CASSATTGNEKLFF
TRBV5-1	TRBJ2-6	NA	NA	TGCGCCAGCAGCCTCAGGGCGGGTGGGGCCAACGTCCTGACTTTC	CASSLRAGGANVLTF
TRBV7-3	TRBJ2-2	NA	TRBD2	TGTGCCAGCAGCTTCACCGGGACTAGCGGGAGGCGGACCGGGGAGCTGTTTTTT	CASSFTGTSGRRTGELFF
TRBV5-4	TRBJ2-5	once	TRBD2	TGTGCCAGCAGCTTGAAGTTCGACGGGGGGGCCCATATATTCCAAGAGACCCAGTACTTC	CASSLKFDGGAHIFQETQYF
TRBV27	TRBJ1-2	NA	TRBD1	TGTGCCAGCAGCAAAAACCCCCCTGGGCGGACAGGCGTCTATGGCTACACCTTC	CASSKNPPGRTGVYGYTF
TRBV5-1	TRBJ2-3	NA	TRBD1	TGCGCCAGCAGCCTCAGGGGGAAAGATACGCAGTATTTT	CASSLRGKDTQYF
TRBV6-5	TRBJ1-1	few	NA	TGTTCAATCAAATTTGAGGGAAGCACTGAAGCTTTCTTT	CSIKFEGSTEAFF
TRBV12-3/TRBV12-4	TRBJ1-5	NA	NA	TGTGCCAGCAGTTTGAGCAGTCAGCCCCAGCATTTT	CASSLSSQPQHF
TRBV10-3	TRBJ2-2	NA	NA	TGTGCCATCAGTGGTGGGACTGGTAACACCGGGGAGCTGTTTTTT	CAISGGTGNTGELFF
TRBV20-1	TRBJ2-2	NA	NA	TGCAGTGCTAGTGGTGGCTCGGGTGCGAACACCGGGGAGCTGTTTTTT	CSASGGSGANTGELFF
TRBV28	TRBJ1-2	NA	TRBD1	TGTGCCAGCAGTTTGGTCAGGGGGAAAGGCTACACCTTC	CASSLVRGKGYTF
TRBV6-5	TRBJ1-5	few	NA	TGTGCCAGCAAGCAGGGAGAAGCGGAGCCCCAGCATTTT	CASKQGEAEPQHF
TRBV11-2	TRBJ1-5	NA	NA	TGTGCCAGCAGCTTAGAGGGATTGGGGACTCAGCCCCAGCATTTT	CASSLEGLGTQPQHF
TRBV5-1	TRBJ1-1	NA	NA	TGCGCCAGCAGCTTGGGGTCGGATACTGAAGCTTTCTTT	CASSLGSDTEAFF
TRBV19	TRBJ2-5	NA	NA	TGTGCCAGTAGTCGGTCAGGGAGGCGAGAGACCCAGTACTTC	CASSRSGRRETQYF
TRBV5-1	TRBJ2-7	NA	TRBD1	TGCGCCAGCAGCTGGGGGACAGGGTACGAGCAGTACTTC	CASSWGTGYEQYF